Below are 7 T cell receptor beta chains sequenced from a single sample in a study of PD-1 blockade in classical Hodgkin lymphoma. Profiling relied on immunoSEQ multiplex PCR, and the TCRdb table lists in-frame clones only, not all of them. Seen here are 40,000 or so clones, roughly 78% observed once, and the top ten hold about an eighth. After autologous stem cell transplantation all patients relapsed, and prior brentuximab vedotin exposure differed between cohorts. The sequenced sample was peripheral blood mononuclear cells (PBMCs), obtained at baseline. The receptors derive from a human donor with classical Hodgkin lymphoma.

The genes are TRBV7-8 and TRBJ2-1, with 12 bases lining up with TRBD2. Germline V gene lookup returns CDR1 SGHVS and CDR2 FQNEAQ. Trimming took 4 bases from V and 10 from J; bases not matched to a gene: 5. This CDR3 has 14 residues. The CDR3 reads CASSSGLAGREQFF. For the CDR3, the DNA is TGTGCCAGCAGCTCCGGACTAGCGGGGAGGGAGCAGTTCTTC.

This chain connects TRBV5-4 to TRBJ2-5, with 8 bases aligning to TRBD2. Germline trimming cut 4 bases from V and 4 bases from J; bases unmatched to any gene: 3. Germline V gene lookup returns CDR1 SGHNT and CDR2 YYREEE (reference sequence). The CDR3 runs 13 residues. The chain's CDR3 is CASSRGGGETQYF. CDR3 nucleotide sequence: TGTGCCAGCAGCCGGGGGGGCGGAGAGACCCAGTACTTC.

The chain joins TRBV6-5 to TRBJ2-2; 8 positions agree with TRBD1. The trim removed 4 bases at V and 5 bases at J, leaving 9 bases unmatched. Germline CDR1 reads MNHEY; CDR2 reads SVGAGI. The CDR3 sequence is 16 residues long. CDR3 sequence reads: CASSFNQGAYTGELFF. As DNA, the CDR3 is TGTGCCAGCAGTTTTAACCAGGGGGCGTATACCGGGGAGCTGTTTTTT.

V gene TRBV5-1 combines with J gene TRBJ2-2; a possible D gene is TRBD1 (6 bases). This CDR3 comprises 15 residues. Germline V lookup: CDR1 SGHRS, CDR2 YFSETQ. The V end was cut by 0 bases, the J end by 6 bases, with 12 bases between. The CDR3 nucleotides are TGCGCCAGCAGCTTGGACTCAGGGGTGGCCGGGGAGCTGTTTTTT. It yields the protein CASSLDSGVAGELFF.

The CDR3 sequence is CASSTLLAGGSYNEQFF. Here the CDR3 DNA reads TGTGCCAGTAGTACGCTTTTAGCGGGGGGTTCCTACAATGAGCAGTTCTTC. V gene TRBV19 combines with J gene TRBJ2-1; 10 bases are a match to TRBD2. V shed 4 bases and J 1 base; nucleotides not matched to a gene: 7. The CDR3 has 17 residues. Germline V gene sequence: CDR1 LNHDA, CDR2 SQIVND (reference sequence).

The gene calls are TRBV10-3 and TRBJ2-7; tentative D call: TRBD1 (6 bases). Trimming pared 7 bases from V and 0 bases from J, leaving 7 bases between. This CDR3 region has 12 residues. Germline loops: CDR1 ENHRY, CDR2 SYGVKD. In DNA, the CDR3 is TGTGCCATCAAAGGGGGCTCCTACGAGCAGTACTTC. This gives the protein CAIKGGSYEQYF.

V gene TRBV5-8 combines with J gene TRBJ1-4; no definite D call. This CDR3 is 15 amino acids long. Trimming stripped 3 bases from V and 8 bases from J, with 17 bases between. Germline assignment: CDR1 SGHTS and CDR2 YDEGEE. The CDR3 DNA sequence: TGTGCCAGCAGCTCAGGCGAAAGGGAAAGCGAAAAACTGTTTTTT. It is translated as CASSSGERESEKLFF.